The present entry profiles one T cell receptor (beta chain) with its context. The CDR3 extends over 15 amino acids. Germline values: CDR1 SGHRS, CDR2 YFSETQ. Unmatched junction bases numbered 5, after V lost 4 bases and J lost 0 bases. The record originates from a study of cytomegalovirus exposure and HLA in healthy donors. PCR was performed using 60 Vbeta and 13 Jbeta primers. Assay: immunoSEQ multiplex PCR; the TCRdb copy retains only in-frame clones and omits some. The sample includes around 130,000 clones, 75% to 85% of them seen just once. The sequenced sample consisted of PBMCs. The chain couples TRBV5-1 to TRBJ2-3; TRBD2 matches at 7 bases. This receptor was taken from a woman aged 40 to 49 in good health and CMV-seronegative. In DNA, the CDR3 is TGCGCCAGCAGCCAGCGGGGCCCTAGCACAGATACGCAGTATTTT. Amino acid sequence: CASSQRGPSTDTQYF.